The 2 T cell receptor beta chains presented below share a single source sample, sequenced in a study. TCRdb used MiXCR to reprocess the RT-PCR reads, holding one entry per CDR3 protein. The repertoire holds fewer than 800,000 distinct CDR3 sequences, with over 12% as singletons. Material for sequencing was memory CD4+ T cells from blood. These receptors came from a female donor in good health, serving as a healthy control.

This clonotype was seen a few times. This rearrangement joins TRBV20-1 to TRBJ2-7; 8 positions agree with TRBD2. Germline values: CDR1 DFQATT, CDR2 SNEGSKA (reference sequence). V lost 1 base, J lost 4 bases, and 15 bases stayed unmatched. The CDR3 is 17 amino acids. This chain's CDR3 is CSARGLRGTSGVYEQYF. CDR3 bases: TGCAGTGCTAGAGGTCTTAGGGGAACTAGCGGAGTATACGAGCAGTACTTC.

The DNA for the CDR3 is TGTGCCAGCAGCCAAGTGAGGGGCGAGTTCTTC. Its protein product is CASSQVRGEFF. The genes are TRBV28 and TRBJ2-1; tentatively, D is TRBD1 or TRBD2 (5 bases each). Trimming shortened V by 6 bases and J by 14 bases, and 14 bases separated the two germline ends. The CDR3 loop spans 11 amino acids. Germline-derived CDR1 and CDR2 are MDHEN and SYDVKM. Based on the CDR3 plus reference TRBV28 and TRBJ2-1, the full variable domain is DVKVTQSSRYLVKRTGEKVFLECVQDMDHENMFWYRQDPGLGLRLIYFSYDVKMKEKGDIPEGYSVSREKKERFSLILESASTNQTSMYLCASSQVRGEFFGPGTRLTVL.